The following is a TCR beta chain sequence with its context. Antigen unknown. Since a much larger clone is just one base distant, this may be a read error. The data were taken from a study of identical twins. Every one of the donors was a healthy Caucasian. Per the germline V gene, CDR1 is SGHTA and CDR2 is FQGNSA. This CDR3 has 14 amino acids. In TCRdb, the 5' RACE reads were re-called with MiXCR into one record per CDR3 protein. The sample has 1.5 million to 2 million distinct CDR3 sequences; more than 30% are singletons. General observations from the study: Twin sharing of out-of-frame TCR alpha was underestimated by models in monozygotic pairs. Beta out-of-frame sequences showed weaker excess sharing between twins.

Sample: cord blood. This chain connects TRBV7-2 to TRBJ2-7; D unresolved. The sequence was collected from a newborn girl in good health. This CDR3 is CASSLEPGSYGQYF. In DNA, the CDR3 is TGTGCCAGCAGCTTAGAGCCAGGCTCCTACGGGCAGTACTTC.